The 28 T cell receptor beta chains below all came from one sample that was sequenced in a study of blood T cell repertoires in COVID-19. TCRdb's copy holds only in-frame clones and misses some; the assay was immunoSEQ multiplex PCR. Altogether under 200,000 clones are present, more than 75% being singletons, with the ten largest covering approximately 2%. Source material: peripheral blood. These receptors were obtained from a man aged 50-59 years who had recovered from COVID-19.

This clone was counted once. The chain links TRBV27 to TRBJ2-2; 7 bases fit TRBD1. CDR1 MNHEY and CDR2 SMNVEV come from the germline V gene (reference sequence). With 3 bases clipped from V and 1 base from J, the junction kept 5 bases outside the gene matches. There are 16 residues in the CDR3. The chain's CDR3 is CASSFKGQRNTGELFF. The CDR3 DNA sequence: TGTGCCAGCAGTTTCAAGGGACAGAGGAACACCGGGGAGCTGTTTTTT.

The chain is built from TRBV18 and TRBJ2-2; 8 nucleotides align to TRBD1. The CDR3 contains 17 residues. V lost 0 bases and J lost 2; bases outside the gene matches: 5. From germline, CDR1 is KGHSH and CDR2 LQKENI. The CDR3 DNA reads as TGTGCCAGCTCACCACCGTGGACAGGGCAAAACACCGGGGAGCTGTTTTTT. Protein product: CASSPPWTGQNTGELFF.

The chain couples TRBV6-5 to TRBJ1-1; perhaps TRBD1 as D (5 bases). CDR1 and CDR2 from the germline V gene are MNHEY and SVGAGI. The CDR3 consists of 12 residues. V lost 6 bases and J lost 3, with 8 bases in between. As DNA, the CDR3 is TGTGCCAGCAGGGGGCTTGACACTGAAGCTTTCTTT. Translated: CASRGLDTEAFF.

The chain carries TRBV5-6 and TRBJ2-4; the match to TRBD2 covers 9 bases. With V trimmed by 6 bases and J by 4 bases, 8 bases remained unmatched. Germline loops: CDR1 SGHDT, CDR2 YYEEEE. The CDR3 runs 15 residues. The CDR3 loop reads CASNLLAGNKNIQYF. The CDR3 DNA is TGTGCCAGCAACCTACTAGCGGGCAATAAAAACATTCAGTACTTC.

The genes are TRBV6-5 and TRBJ1-1; D uncertain. The CDR3 spans 16 residues. Per germline, CDR1 MNHEY and CDR2 SVGAGI. V was pared by 0 bases and J by 0 bases, with 11 bases between. CDR3 amino acids: CASSYSSRLMNTEAFF. The CDR3 DNA reads TGTGCCAGCAGTTACTCTTCCAGACTAATGAACACTGAAGCTTTCTTT.

The CDR3, as DNA: TGTGCCAGCACTCGGGGTTACGAGCAGTACTTC. Translating gives CASTRGYEQYF. This chain connects TRBV2 to TRBJ2-7; D is perhaps TRBD2 (5 bases). V was trimmed by 7 bases and J by 4 bases, leaving 8 bases between them. The CDR3 extends over 11 amino acids. Germline V gene sequence: CDR1 SNHLY, CDR2 FYNNEI.

The V call is TRBV21-1, the J call TRBJ2-5; the tabulated D call, TRBD1, remains unverified against the DNA. TRBV21-1 is a listed pseudogene. This CDR3 has 17 amino acids. The DNA of the CDR3 is TGTGCCAGCAGCAAAGTAAGCAGGGTGGTTCAGGTAGGGACCCAGTACTTC. This gives the protein CASSKVSRVVQVGTQYF.

V and J are TRBV6-5 and TRBJ2-6; a possible D gene is TRBD2 (5 bases). V was shortened by 2 bases and J by 8 bases, with 13 bases between the two germline ends. The CDR3 loop spans 15 amino acids. CDR1 MNHEY and CDR2 SVGAGI come from the germline V gene. CDR3 sequence: CASSYDGRRTNVLTF. The CDR3 region has the DNA TGTGCCAGCAGTTACGACGGCCGGAGGACCAACGTCCTGACTTTC.

The chain joins TRBV7-2 to TRBJ2-7; 15 nucleotides line up with TRBD2. The CDR3 is 14 residues long. The trim removed 4 bases at V and 7 bases at J, leaving 2 bases unmatched. Germline CDR1 SGHTA, CDR2 FQGNSA. CDR3 nucleotide sequence: TGTGCCAGCAGCTCGGGACTAGCGGGGGGAGAGCAGTACTTC. Translated, it gives CASSSGLAGGEQYF.

This clone was found once. This chain uses TRBV13 with TRBJ2-3, with 13 bases fitting TRBD2. Per the germline V gene, CDR1 is PRHDT and CDR2 is FYEKMQ (reference sequence). CDR3 length: 19 amino acids. The junction had 10 bases not matched to a gene; V was cut back by 2 bases and J by 2 bases. CDR3 bases: TGTGCCAGCAGCTTACCCCCCCGAACTAGCGGGGGGGTCACAGATACGCAGTATTTT. It yields the protein CASSLPPRTSGGVTDTQYF.

The CDR3 sequence is CASSPTGTGGETQYF. Written as DNA, the CDR3 is TGTGCCAGCAGTCCGACCGGGACAGGGGGCGAGACCCAGTACTTC. The J gene is TRBJ2-5, the V gene TRBV7-3, with 12 nucleotides matching TRBD1. This CDR3 region has 15 residues. Per germline, CDR1 SGHTA and CDR2 FQGTGA. Losses at the gene ends were 6 bases for V and 5 bases for J; bases not matched to a gene: 7.

This chain joins TRBV19 and TRBJ2-5; TRBD1 agrees at 7 bases. The germline CDR1 and CDR2 sequences are LNHDA and SQIVND (reference sequence). This CDR3 has 15 amino acids. The J segment lost 4 bases and the V segment lost 5 bases, leaving 10 bases of the junction unmatched. CDR3 DNA sequence: TGTGCCAGTAGTTCCGACAGGGATGTAGGAGAGACCCAGTACTTC. It encodes CASSSDRDVGETQYF.

The V call is TRBV19, the J call TRBJ2-3; D not certain. Germline V gene sequence: CDR1 LNHDA, CDR2 SQIVND (reference sequence). The CDR3 is 15 amino acids. V lost 3 bases and J lost 3, with 13 bases in between. CDR3 DNA: TGTGCCAGTAGTATGGTGGGCAGTTTGACAGATACGCAGTATTTT. Translation: CASSMVGSLTDTQYF.

The chain combines TRBV7-2 with TRBJ2-3, with D perhaps TRBD2 (6 bases). Trimming removed 1 base at V and 2 bases at J, with 13 bases between. Per the germline V gene, CDR1 is SGHTA and CDR2 is FQGNSA. The CDR3 is 16 amino acids. CDR3 residues: CASSLGALGLTDTQYF. In DNA form, the CDR3 reads TGTGCCAGCAGCTTAGGAGCACTGGGACTCACAGATACGCAGTATTTT.

The V gene is TRBV7-3, the J gene TRBJ2-5, with 10 bases lining up with TRBD2. Unmatched junction bases numbered 4, after V lost 4 bases and J lost 2 bases. The CDR3 sequence is 15 residues long. In germline, CDR1 is SGHTA, CDR2 FQGTGA. The CDR3 DNA reads TGTGCCAGCAGCTCTAGCGGGGGCCGTCAAGAGACCCAGTACTTC. It codes for CASSSSGGRQETQYF.

The chain has TRBV6-5 and TRBJ2-7; 9 nucleotides line up with TRBD2. V lost 7 bases to trimming and J lost 4 bases; unmatched junction nucleotides: 8. Germline V gives CDR1 MNHEY, CDR2 SVGAGI. The CDR3 sequence is 14 residues long. The CDR3 DNA is TGTGCCAGCACCTCCGGGACTAGCAGGTACGAGCAGTACTTC. This sequence encodes CASTSGTSRYEQYF.

The rearrangement joins TRBV4-2 to TRBJ2-4, with 10 bases fitting TRBD2. There are 17 residues in the CDR3. Germline CDR1 reads LGHNA; CDR2 reads YNFKEQ. J was trimmed by 0 bases and V by 2 bases; bases with no gene match: 4. Written as DNA, the CDR3 is TGTGCCAGCAGCCAAACCACTAGCGGGGTAGCCAAAAACATTCAGTACTTC. Translated: CASSQTTSGVAKNIQYF.

The chain uses TRBV5-5 and TRBJ1-6; 7 bases fit TRBD1. V lost 4 bases and J lost 7; bases outside the gene matches: 8. CDR3 length: 15 residues. Germline V gene data show CDR1 as SGHKS and CDR2 as YYEKEE (reference sequence). DNA for the CDR3: TGTGCCAGCAGCGCTACGGGACAGATAAATTCACCCCTCCACTTT. This encodes CASSATGQINSPLHF.

In this sample, this clone turned up once. The genes are TRBV11-1 and TRBJ2-1, with TRBD1 matching over 10 bases. The V gene end was trimmed by 4 bases and the J gene end by 3 bases; junction bases not matched to a gene: 3. The CDR3 contains 15 residues. Germline V gives CDR1 SGHAT, CDR2 FQDESV (reference sequence). The CDR3 DNA sequence: TGTGCCAGCAGCTCGCGGACAGGGGGCTACAATGAGCAGTTCTTC. Translated, it gives CASSSRTGGYNEQFF.

The chain uses TRBV18 and TRBJ1-2; possibly TRBD1 for D (6 bases). This CDR3 is 14 amino acids long. V was pared by 2 bases and J by 7 bases, with 14 bases between. CDR1 KGHSH and CDR2 LQKENI come from the germline V gene. The CDR3 reads CASSPKSGVSGYTF. For the CDR3, the DNA is TGTGCCAGCTCACCAAAGTCAGGGGTGAGTGGCTACACCTTC.

The chain recombines TRBV5-6 with TRBJ1-1; perhaps TRBD1 as D (6 bases). The V gene lost 2 bases and the J gene lost 1 base, with 9 bases spanning the gap. The CDR3 length is 14 residues. Per germline, CDR1 SGHDT and CDR2 YYEEEE. Here the CDR3 DNA reads TGTGCCAGCAGCTTTAGACAGGCGAACACTGAAGCTTTCTTT. It is translated as CASSFRQANTEAFF.

This sequence joins TRBV19 and TRBJ2-7, with 7 bases lining up with TRBD1. V trimming: 5 bases; J trimming: 3 bases; junction bases outside the gene matches: 7. This CDR3 contains 14 residues. Per the germline V gene, CDR1 is LNHDA and CDR2 is SQIVND (reference sequence). The CDR3 loop reads CASSGIGQVYEQYF. CDR3 nucleotides: TGTGCCAGTAGTGGGATCGGACAGGTCTACGAGCAGTACTTC.

The chain joins TRBV5-1 to TRBJ2-5, with 10 bases fitting TRBD2. The CDR3 has 16 residues. V trimming: 0 bases; J trimming: 4 bases; junction bases outside the gene matches: 6. The germline V gene has CDR1 SGHRS and CDR2 YFSETQ. Written as DNA, the CDR3 is TGCGCCAGCAGCTTGGGTGGTAGCGGGGGGAGAGAGACCCAGTACTTC. This sequence encodes CASSLGGSGGRETQYF.

The rearrangement uses TRBV4-3 and TRBJ2-7; possible D gene TRBD2, 6 bases. V gave up 1 base and J gave up 5 bases, with 12 bases separating them. The germline V gene encodes CDR1 LGHNA and CDR2 YSLEER. CDR3 length: 14 amino acids. CDR3 sequence (DNA): TGCGCCAGCAGCCAAGTTAGGCAGCGGGACGAGCAGTACTTC. Amino acids: CASSQVRQRDEQYF.

This rearrangement joins TRBV18 to TRBJ1-5, with 7 bases lining up with TRBD1. The ends lost 6 bases at V and 3 bases at J; junction bases unmatched: 11. This CDR3 is 16 amino acids long. In germline, CDR1 is KGHSH, CDR2 LQKENI. This CDR3 is CASSERGPDPNQPQHF. The CDR3 region has the DNA TGTGCCAGCTCCGAAAGGGGGCCTGACCCCAATCAGCCCCAGCATTTT.

The chain recombines TRBV4-3 with TRBJ1-1; D perhaps matches TRBD1 (6 bases). The CDR3 length is 16 residues. The V end was cut by 1 base, the J end by 4 bases, with 16 bases between. Per germline, CDR1 LGHNA and CDR2 YSLEER. CDR3 nucleotide sequence: TGCGCCAGCAGCCAAGGATGGGGAGGGGGGGTCACTGAAGCTTTCTTT. This translates into CASSQGWGGGVTEAFF.

CDR3 amino acids: CASTPPGSYEQYF. The CDR3 DNA sequence: TGTGCCAGCACCCCTCCCGGCTCCTACGAGCAGTACTTC. The chain uses TRBV6-6 and TRBJ2-7; D is uncertain. This CDR3 is built from 13 residues. Germline lookup yields CDR1 MNHNY and CDR2 SVGAGI (reference sequence). V was clipped by 7 bases and J by 0 bases, with 10 bases between them.

A note on this clone: Other nucleotide sequences in the sample specify the same CDR3. The rearrangement links TRBV4-3 to TRBJ2-3; 10 positions match TRBD2. Germline V gene lookup returns CDR1 LGHNA and CDR2 YSLEER. V shed 3 bases, J shed 0 bases, and the junction held 0 bases outside the gene matches. This CDR3 has 15 amino acids. The CDR3 spells CASSQGLASTDTQYF. The CDR3, as DNA: TGCGCCAGCAGCCAGGGACTAGCGAGCACAGATACGCAGTATTTT.